The 22 T cell receptor beta chains listed next were all sequenced from one sample in a study of blood T cell repertoires in COVID-19. Profiling relied on immunoSEQ multiplex PCR, and the TCRdb table lists in-frame clones only, not all of them. This sample yields about 200,000 clones, of which around 85% are seen a single time; 6% to 9.5% belongs to the top ten. Material for sequencing was peripheral blood. These receptors were collected from a woman older than 75 with acute or convalescent COVID-19.

V and J are TRBV30 and TRBJ1-1, with D uncertain. The CDR3 totals 15 residues. The V and J ends lost 5 bases and 2 bases respectively, with 18 bases between them. CDR1 is GTSNPN and CDR2 is SVGIG in the germline V gene (reference sequence). The CDR3 coding sequence is TGTGCCTGGGGCCCTTATTTGACGACAAACACTGAAGCTTTCTTT. This translates into CAWGPYLTTNTEAFF.

The chain carries TRBV3-1 (or the pseudogene TRBV3-2) and TRBJ1-3; D remains unclear. The germline CDR1 and CDR2 sequences are LGHDT and YNNKEL (reference sequence). The CDR3 runs 15 residues. Between the trimmed V and J ends, which lost 0 bases and 4 bases, there was a span of 10 bases. CDR3 nucleotides: TGTGCCAGCAGCCAAGATACAGCAGCCGGAAACACCATATATTTT. It encodes CASSQDTAAGNTIYF.

This clone was seen only once. The genes are TRBV7-2 and TRBJ1-2; maybe TRBD1 (5 bases). V gave up 0 bases and J gave up 4 bases, with 12 bases separating them. The CDR3 extends over 15 amino acids. The germline V gene encodes CDR1 SGHTA and CDR2 FQGNSA. CDR3 nucleotide sequence: TGTGCCAGCAGCTTAGCGAACAGGTATCGCTATGGCTACACCTTC. Its translation: CASSLANRYRYGYTF.

The chain recombines TRBV5-1 with TRBJ1-4, with D perhaps matching TRBD1 (5 bases). The ends were cut back, 0 bases at V and 8 bases at J, with 14 bases in the middle. There are 15 residues in the CDR3. Germline CDR1 reads SGHRS; CDR2 reads YFSETQ. The DNA of the CDR3 is TGCGCCAGCAGCTTGGCCGAGGGACGGGGGGAAAAACTGTTTTTT. This codes for CASSLAEGRGEKLFF.

This chain links TRBV27 with TRBJ2-7; TRBD2 matches 7 bases. This CDR3 spans 15 amino acids. CDR1 MNHEY and CDR2 SMNVEV come from the germline V gene (reference sequence). After removal of 2 bases from V and 3 bases from J, the junction contained 7 bases not matched to a gene. The CDR3 is CASSLGGGIGYEQYF. CDR3 nucleotide sequence: TGTGCCAGCAGTTTAGGGGGAGGGATAGGCTACGAGCAGTACTTC.

CDR3 nucleotides: TGTGCCAGCAGTGAAGCGAGAGGTGGCACTGAAGCTTTCTTT. Translated, it gives CASSEARGGTEAFF. The V and J genes are TRBV2 and TRBJ1-1; D is unclear. Germline CDR1 SNHLY, CDR2 FYNNEI. V lost 0 bases and J lost 4, with 9 bases in between. CDR3 length: 14 residues. Full variable domain (missing parts from reference TRBV2 and TRBJ1-1): EPEVTQTPSHQVTQMGQEVILRCVPISNHLYFYWYRQILGQKVEFLVSFYNNEISEKSEIFDDQFSVERPDGSNFTLKIRSTKLEDSAMYFCASSEARGGTEAFFGQGTRLTVV.

In this sample, this clone turned up a few times. The DNA for the CDR3 is TGTGCCAGCACTCCGACAGGGGGCGCCTACAATGAGCAGTTCTTC. It yields the protein CASTPTGGAYNEQFF. This chain joins TRBV28 and TRBJ2-1, with 10 bases lining up with TRBD1. The germline V gene has CDR1 MDHEN and CDR2 SYDVKM. The CDR3 consists of 15 residues. V lost 7 bases and J lost 2; bases outside the gene matches: 5.

The rearrangement joins TRBV7-9 to TRBJ2-1, with D perhaps TRBD2 (5 bases). The germline gives CDR1 SEHNR, CDR2 FQNEAQ (reference sequence). Trimming pared 5 bases from V and 5 bases from J, leaving 13 bases between. The CDR3 covers 14 residues. The CDR3 spells CASSPGGQNNEQFF. The CDR3 region has the DNA TGTGCCAGCAGCCCCGGAGGCCAGAACAATGAGCAGTTCTTC.

The chain carries TRBV7-3 and TRBJ2-6; TRBD1 might be the D (7 bases). Per the germline V gene, CDR1 is SGHTA and CDR2 is FQGTGA. The CDR3 spans 18 residues. V was shortened by 5 bases and J by 0 bases, with 17 bases between the two germline ends. CDR3 nucleotides: TGTGCCAGCAGCCCCCGCGGGACAGATTTCTCTGGGGCCAACGTCCTGACTTTC. It specifies CASSPRGTDFSGANVLTF.

The J gene is TRBJ1-1, the V gene TRBV7-8, with a tentative D call TRBD1 (6 bases). The ends were cut back, 4 bases at V and 1 base at J, with 13 bases in the middle. Germline-derived CDR1 and CDR2 are SGHVS and FQNEAQ. The CDR3 is 15 residues long. The CDR3 here is CASSYRDYRNTEAFF. The CDR3 DNA sequence: TGTGCCAGCAGCTACAGGGATTATAGGAACACTGAAGCTTTCTTT. The whole variable domain, remainder taken from reference TRBV7-8 and TRBJ1-1, is GAGVSQSPRYKVAKRGQDVALRCDPISGHVSLFWYQQALGQGPEFLTYFQNEAQLDKSGLPSDRFFAERPEGSVSTLKIQRTQQEDSAVYLCASSYRDYRNTEAFFGQGTRLTVV.

This clone was recorded once. V is TRBV13 and J is TRBJ2-1, with a weak D call TRBD2 (6 bases). The CDR3 extends over 15 amino acids. Trimming took 5 bases from V and 2 from J, leaving 13 bases between them. Germline assignment: CDR1 PRHDT and CDR2 FYEKMQ (reference sequence). CDR3 DNA sequence: TGTGCCAGCAGCCGAAGCGGGCGGCCCTACAATGAGCAGTTCTTC. It is translated as CASSRSGRPYNEQFF.

The V and J genes are TRBV6-2 or TRBV6-3 and TRBJ1-5; 10 positions agree with TRBD1. There are 16 residues in the CDR3. Germline loops: CDR1 MNHEY, CDR2 SVGEGT. The V and J ends lost 4 bases and 4 bases, in that order; junction bases with no gene match: 7. The CDR3 nucleotides read TGTGCCAGCAGTTGGGCCGGACAGGGGGTAAATCAGCCCCAGCATTTT. Its protein product is CASSWAGQGVNQPQHF.

The chain joins TRBV20-1 to TRBJ2-7, with D possibly being TRBD2 (6 bases). The germline CDR1 and CDR2 sequences are DFQATT and SNEGSKA (reference sequence). The CDR3 totals 14 residues. The V and J ends lost 3 bases and 12 bases respectively, with 24 bases between them. The CDR3 region is CSASWRGSRGLRYF. CDR3 nucleotides: TGCAGTGCTAGTTGGCGGGGCTCGAGAGGTCTTCGGTACTTC.

This chain connects TRBV9 to TRBJ2-2; 9 bases are a match to TRBD2. V was pared by 0 bases and J by 6 bases, with 9 bases of the junction left unmatched. The CDR3 consists of 17 residues. In germline, CDR1 is SGDLS, CDR2 YYNGEE. The CDR3 DNA sequence: TGTGCCAGCAGCGTAGGCGGTAGCGGGAGAATAGCCGGGGAGCTGTTTTTT. Amino acid sequence: CASSVGGSGRIAGELFF.

This sequence joins TRBV20-1 and TRBJ1-4; the match to TRBD1 covers 7 bases. This CDR3 has 16 residues. The V and J ends lost 3 bases and 5 bases, in that order; junction bases with no gene match: 12. The germline CDR1 and CDR2 sequences are DFQATT and SNEGSKA (reference sequence). CDR3 protein: CSASASVGQQNEKLFF. CDR3 coding DNA: TGCAGTGCTAGTGCCAGCGTGGGACAGCAAAATGAAAAACTGTTTTTT.

The rearrangement links TRBV20-1 to TRBJ1-1; D gene uncertain. This CDR3 contains 10 residues. From germline, CDR1 is DFQATT and CDR2 SNEGSKA (reference sequence). The CDR3 region is CSVMNTEAFF. For the CDR3, the DNA is TGCAGCGTAATGAACACTGAAGCTTTCTTT.

The V and J genes are TRBV28 and TRBJ2-5; D is perhaps TRBD2 (6 bases). Trimming took off 5 bases at V and 7 bases at J, with 17 bases between the two ends. The CDR3 extends over 14 amino acids. Germline V gives CDR1 MDHEN, CDR2 SYDVKM. CDR3 region: CASSRSSAHGTQYF. The CDR3 nucleotides are TGTGCCAGCAGTAGATCTAGCGCGCACGGGACCCAGTACTTC. The full variable domain, in which reference TRBV28 and TRBJ2-5 provide the parts outside the CDR3, is DVKVTQSSRYLVKRTGEKVFLECVQDMDHENMFWYRQDPGLGLRLIYFSYDVKMKEKGDIPEGYSVSREKKERFSLILESASTNQTSMYLCASSRSSAHGTQYFGPGTRLLVL.

The chain joins TRBV5-1 to TRBJ1-4; 9 bases are shared with TRBD1. Germline values: CDR1 SGHRS, CDR2 YFSETQ. J gave up 2 bases and V 4 bases, and 6 bases lay outside the gene matches. The CDR3 consists of 16 residues. In DNA form, the CDR3 reads TGCGCCAGCAGCCAATCCGGGACAGGGACTAATGAAAAACTGTTTTTT. Residues: CASSQSGTGTNEKLFF.

The genes are TRBV29-1 and TRBJ2-1; 14 nucleotides align to TRBD2. CDR1 SQVTM and CDR2 ANQGSEA come from the germline V gene. This CDR3 comprises 14 residues. The ends lost 7 bases at V and 3 bases at J; junction bases unmatched: 2. The DNA for the CDR3 is TGCAGCGCAGGGACTAGCGGGGGCTACAATGAGCAGTTCTTC. Its translation: CSAGTSGGYNEQFF.

J is TRBJ2-2 and V is TRBV5-1; TRBD2 is a possible D gene (6 bases). Germline V gene sequence: CDR1 SGHRS, CDR2 YFSETQ. V was trimmed by 5 bases and J by 2 bases, leaving 13 bases between them. This CDR3 comprises 15 residues. The chain's CDR3 is CASREGTLNTGELFF. The CDR3 DNA is TGCGCCAGCAGAGAGGGGACTCTTAACACCGGGGAGCTGTTTTTT.

The chain joins TRBV5-6 to TRBJ1-1, with D unclear. Germline CDR1 reads SGHDT; CDR2 reads YYEEEE. V dropped 4 bases and J dropped 4 bases, with 14 bases sitting between them. This CDR3 spans 14 amino acids. CDR3 amino acids: CASSRGVGTTEAFF. In DNA form, the CDR3 reads TGTGCCAGCAGCCGGGGAGTGGGTACCACTGAAGCTTTCTTT.

This clone was counted a single time. The chain employs TRBV3-1 (or the pseudogene TRBV3-2) and TRBJ2-2; D is perhaps TRBD1 (6 bases). Germline V gene sequence: CDR1 LGHDT, CDR2 YNNKEL (reference sequence). CDR3 length: 17 amino acids. Between the trimmed V and J ends, which lost 4 bases and 1 base, there was a span of 16 bases. The CDR3 sequence is CASSPSLAGVNTGELFF. CDR3 nucleotide sequence: TGTGCCAGCAGCCCCTCTCTTGCAGGGGTGAACACCGGGGAGCTGTTTTTT.